This is a list of T cell receptor beta chains from one sample in a study of blood T cell repertoires in COVID-19. Only in-frame clones appear in the TCRdb table, and some are missing; sequencing was by immunoSEQ multiplex PCR. The sample has some 130,000 clones, 86% seen once; the top ten hold about 4.4%. Sequenced sample: PBMCs or T cells enriched from blood (not recorded which). Receptors were obtained from a man aged 50-59 years who had recovered from COVID-19. The CDR3 runs from the conserved cysteine through the conserved F or W. Fields, in order: clone size, V gene, J gene, CDR3 length, D gene, CDR3 DNA, CDR3 protein. D genes are given only for firm matches. Expanded clones get a size class; other rows say once, few or many, or leave the size out.

clone size: -
V gene: TRBV6-2/TRBV6-3
J gene: TRBJ1-1
CDR3 length: 13
D gene: -
CDR3 DNA: TGTGCCAGCAGCCCCGTGTCGGGGACTGAAGCTTTCTTT
CDR3 protein: CASSPVSGTEAFF

clone size: -
V gene: TRBV15
J gene: TRBJ1-3
CDR3 length: 14
D gene: -
CDR3 DNA: TGTGCCACCAGCAGACTGAGCTCTGGAAACACCATATATTTT
CDR3 protein: CATSRLSSGNTIYF

clone size: few
V gene: TRBV11-2
J gene: TRBJ2-1
CDR3 length: 15
D gene: TRBD2
CDR3 DNA: TGTGCCAGCAGCTTAGAGGGACTAGCTCACAATGAGCAGTTCTTC
CDR3 protein: CASSLEGLAHNEQFF

clone size: -
V gene: TRBV4-3
J gene: TRBJ2-1
CDR3 length: 16
D gene: -
CDR3 DNA: TGCGCCAGCAGCCAAGAAAAAAAGACTCTACGGGATGAGCAGTTCTTC
CDR3 protein: CASSQEKKTLRDEQFF

clone size: -
V gene: TRBV7-3
J gene: TRBJ2-7
CDR3 length: 14
D gene: TRBD1
CDR3 DNA: TGTGCCAGCAGCCCCCGGGGACAGGGCGGCGAGCAGTACTTC
CDR3 protein: CASSPRGQGGEQYF

clone size: -
V gene: TRBV6-4
J gene: TRBJ2-3
CDR3 length: 13
D gene: -
CDR3 DNA: TGTGCCAGCAGTAATTCTGAGGCAGATACGCAGTATTTT
CDR3 protein: CASSNSEADTQYF

clone size: -
V gene: TRBV27
J gene: TRBJ1-1
CDR3 length: 14
D gene: -
CDR3 DNA: TGTGCCAGCGGCCCCCTAGCCCAGGTGGCTGAAGCTTTCTTT
CDR3 protein: CASGPLAQVAEAFF

clone size: -
V gene: TRBV5-5
J gene: TRBJ1-2
CDR3 length: 15
D gene: TRBD1
CDR3 DNA: TGTGCCAGCAGCTTGGCTCAAGGGGGCCCCTATGGCTACACCTTC
CDR3 protein: CASSLAQGGPYGYTF

clone size: -
V gene: TRBV3-1/TRBV3-2
J gene: TRBJ1-6
CDR3 length: 14
D gene: -
CDR3 DNA: TGTGCCAGCAGCCAACGGGGGGGAAATTCACCCCTCCACTTT
CDR3 protein: CASSQRGGNSPLHF

clone size: -
V gene: TRBV10-3
J gene: TRBJ2-1
CDR3 length: 14
D gene: TRBD2
CDR3 DNA: TGTGCCATCAGTGCTAGCGGGAGGGCCGATGAGCAGTTCTTC
CDR3 protein: CAISASGRADEQFF

clone size: -
V gene: TRBV5-6
J gene: TRBJ2-1
CDR3 length: 16
D gene: -
CDR3 DNA: TGTGCCAGCAGCTGGAGGCGCAAGAGCTCCTACAATGAGCAGTTCTTC
CDR3 protein: CASSWRRKSSYNEQFF

clone size: -
V gene: TRBV6-2/TRBV6-3
J gene: TRBJ1-1
CDR3 length: 14
D gene: -
CDR3 DNA: TGTGCCAGCAGTTTGGACAGATTGAACACTGAAGCTTTCTTT
CDR3 protein: CASSLDRLNTEAFF